The subject of this entry is one T cell receptor beta chain. The data were taken from a study of blood T cell repertoires in COVID-19. Study background: Spain, Italy and the United States supplied samples that represented acute and convalescent COVID-19. Sources were T cells, B-cell-depleted T cells, or PBMCs; the material itself was cDNA or gDNA.

Authors' processing steps: Reference gene primer amplification gave nucleated cell count estimates. Data came from immunoSEQ multiplex PCR; TCRdb stores just in-frame clones and leaves some out. D and trimming were read from the DNA, whereas the V and J calls and clone size are those reported in that table. The sample includes roughly 60,000 clones, around nine tenths of them seen just once. V was clipped by 6 bases and J by 7 bases, with 18 bases between them. CDR3 size: 15 residues. CDR1 is LGHDT and CDR2 is YNNKEL in the germline V gene (reference sequence). Sequencing used peripheral blood. The sequence came from a woman of 80 years or more with active COVID-19. This chain uses TRBV3-1 (or the pseudogene TRBV3-2) with TRBJ1-4; D is ambiguous. Here the CDR3 DNA reads TGTGCCAGCAGACGCACACCGGGAGAGGGTGAAAAACTGTTTTTT. Its protein product is CASRRTPGEGEKLFF.